These T cell receptor beta chains were read from a single sample in a study of cytomegalovirus exposure and HLA in healthy donors. TCRdb keeps only in-frame clones here, not all; method: immunoSEQ multiplex PCR. Among around 99,000 clones listed, 73% were seen once. What was sequenced was PBMCs. The receptors originated from a man younger than 45 in good health and CMV-seronegative. The CDR3 runs from the conserved cysteine through the conserved F or W. A D gene is named only where the DNA matches it firmly. Not all rows give a size; the values are once, few, many and, for expanded clones, a class.

d_gene: NA
j_gene: TRBJ2-7
abundance: NA
v_gene: TRBV10-3
CDR3aa: CAISENKGVVSYEQYF
CDR3nt: TGTGCCATCAGTGAGAATAAGGGGGTTGTCTCCTACGAGCAGTACTTC

d_gene: TRBD1
j_gene: TRBJ1-2
abundance: NA
v_gene: TRBV27
CDR3aa: CASSPGTGGGLGYGYTF
CDR3nt: TGTGCCAGCAGTCCAGGGACAGGGGGTGGACTAGGCTATGGCTACACCTTC

d_gene: NA
j_gene: TRBJ1-5
abundance: NA
v_gene: TRBV28
CDR3aa: CASSYGDVYQPQHF
CDR3nt: TGTGCCAGCAGTTATGGAGATGTATATCAGCCCCAGCATTTT

d_gene: TRBD2
j_gene: TRBJ2-7
abundance: NA
v_gene: TRBV6-1
CDR3aa: CASTPLSGRPYEQYF
CDR3nt: TGTGCCAGCACCCCCCTTAGCGGGAGGCCCTACGAGCAGTACTTC

d_gene: NA
j_gene: TRBJ1-1
abundance: NA
v_gene: TRBV6-5
CDR3aa: CASSVQGNTEAFF
CDR3nt: TGTGCCAGCAGCGTACAGGGGAACACTGAAGCTTTCTTT

d_gene: NA
j_gene: TRBJ1-4
abundance: NA
v_gene: TRBV7-2
CDR3aa: CASSPGLHNEKLFF
CDR3nt: TGTGCCAGCAGCCCGGGACTTCATAATGAAAAACTGTTTTTT

d_gene: NA
j_gene: TRBJ1-5
abundance: NA
v_gene: TRBV19
CDR3aa: CASSIDLGRVNQPQHF
CDR3nt: TGTGCCAGTAGTATAGATCTAGGCAGGGTCAATCAGCCCCAGCATTTT

d_gene: TRBD2
j_gene: TRBJ2-7
abundance: NA
v_gene: TRBV9
CDR3aa: CASSVFGLGEQYF
CDR3nt: TGTGCCAGCAGCGTATTTGGACTAGGCGAGCAGTACTTC

d_gene: NA
j_gene: TRBJ2-5
abundance: once
v_gene: TRBV11-1
CDR3aa: CASSTRRGGETQYF
CDR3nt: TGTGCCAGCAGCACTCGTAGGGGTGGAGAGACCCAGTACTTC

d_gene: TRBD1
j_gene: TRBJ2-4
abundance: NA
v_gene: TRBV5-5
CDR3aa: CASSLPGQKNIQYF
CDR3nt: TGTGCCAGCAGCTTACCGGGACAGAAAAACATTCAGTACTTC

d_gene: NA
j_gene: TRBJ2-7
abundance: NA
v_gene: TRBV14
CDR3aa: CASSPSRGRGYEQYF
CDR3nt: TGTGCCAGCAGCCCTTCGCGGGGCCGCGGCTACGAGCAGTACTTC

d_gene: NA
j_gene: TRBJ1-5
abundance: NA
v_gene: TRBV4-1
CDR3aa: CASSRLPGARNNNQPQHF
CDR3nt: TGCGCCAGCAGCCGCTTACCGGGAGCAAGGAATAACAATCAGCCCCAGCATTTT

d_gene: NA
j_gene: TRBJ2-7
abundance: NA
v_gene: TRBV30
CDR3aa: CAWAGGVRGEQYF
CDR3nt: TGTGCCTGGGCCGGAGGGGTAAGGGGCGAGCAGTACTTC

d_gene: NA
j_gene: TRBJ2-1
abundance: NA
v_gene: TRBV9
CDR3aa: CASSVAMLAHLSSYNEQFF
CDR3nt: TGTGCCAGCAGCGTAGCTATGCTAGCGCACTTAAGCTCCTACAATGAGCAGTTCTTC

d_gene: TRBD2
j_gene: TRBJ2-1
abundance: NA
v_gene: TRBV7-8
CDR3aa: CASSLEQRGEQFF
CDR3nt: TGTGCCAGCAGCTTAGAACAGCGGGGTGAGCAGTTCTTC

d_gene: TRBD2
j_gene: TRBJ2-2
abundance: NA
v_gene: TRBV5-8
CDR3aa: CASRRLAGGSGELFF
CDR3nt: TGTGCCAGCAGGAGACTAGCGGGAGGGTCTGGGGAGCTGTTTTTT

d_gene: NA
j_gene: TRBJ1-6
abundance: few
v_gene: TRBV7-6
CDR3aa: CASSPGQNSPLHF
CDR3nt: TGTGCCAGCAGCCCCGGACAGAATTCACCCCTCCACTTT

d_gene: NA
j_gene: TRBJ2-5
abundance: once
v_gene: TRBV5-6
CDR3aa: CASSYAEAKTQYF
CDR3nt: TGTGCCAGCAGCTATGCTGAAGCAAAGACCCAGTACTTC

d_gene: NA
j_gene: TRBJ1-2
abundance: NA
v_gene: TRBV6-5
CDR3aa: CASIQETGTNYGYTF
CDR3nt: TGTGCCAGCATCCAAGAGACAGGAACTAACTATGGCTACACCTTC

d_gene: TRBD1
j_gene: TRBJ2-1
abundance: NA
v_gene: TRBV27
CDR3aa: CASSRSGTVNNEQFF
CDR3nt: TGTGCCAGCAGTCGATCCGGGACAGTCAACAATGAGCAGTTCTTC

d_gene: TRBD2
j_gene: TRBJ2-7
abundance: NA
v_gene: TRBV4-2
CDR3aa: CASSQVAAGSEQYF
CDR3nt: TGTGCCAGCAGCCAAGTTGCAGCGGGATCCGAGCAGTACTTC

d_gene: NA
j_gene: TRBJ1-3
abundance: once
v_gene: TRBV5-4
CDR3aa: CASSLDIVSGNTIYF
CDR3nt: TGTGCCAGCAGCTTGGACATTGTCTCTGGAAACACCATATATTTT

d_gene: TRBD2
j_gene: TRBJ2-7
abundance: once
v_gene: TRBV4-1
CDR3aa: CASSQEALAGQPDYEQYF
CDR3nt: TGCGCCAGCAGCCAAGAAGCACTAGCGGGACAGCCCGACTACGAGCAGTACTTC

d_gene: NA
j_gene: TRBJ2-7
abundance: NA
v_gene: TRBV19
CDR3aa: CAVGPAYEQYF
CDR3nt: TGTGCCGTTGGCCCAGCCTACGAGCAGTACTTC

d_gene: NA
j_gene: TRBJ2-7
abundance: few
v_gene: TRBV7-9
CDR3aa: CASSSGDSYEQYF
CDR3nt: TGTGCCAGCAGCTCAGGGGACTCCTACGAGCAGTACTTC

d_gene: TRBD1
j_gene: TRBJ2-1
abundance: NA
v_gene: TRBV2
CDR3aa: CASAGQELYNEQFF
CDR3nt: TGTGCCAGCGCCGGACAGGAATTATACAATGAGCAGTTCTTC

d_gene: TRBD1
j_gene: TRBJ2-7
abundance: NA
v_gene: TRBV5-3
CDR3aa: CARSSWDRDYEQYF
CDR3nt: TGTGCCAGAAGCTCCTGGGACAGAGACTACGAGCAGTACTTC

d_gene: NA
j_gene: TRBJ2-1
abundance: NA
v_gene: TRBV19
CDR3aa: CASSVQGWYNEQFF
CDR3nt: TGTGCCAGTAGTGTCCAGGGTTGGTACAATGAGCAGTTCTTC

d_gene: TRBD1
j_gene: TRBJ2-7
abundance: NA
v_gene: TRBV9
CDR3aa: CASSGDRGPQSGEQYF
CDR3nt: TGTGCCAGCAGCGGGGACAGGGGGCCTCAGTCGGGCGAGCAGTACTTC

d_gene: TRBD1
j_gene: TRBJ1-5
abundance: NA
v_gene: TRBV7-9
CDR3aa: CASSPGQGADQPQHF
CDR3nt: TGTGCCAGCAGCCCGGGACAGGGGGCCGATCAGCCCCAGCATTTT

d_gene: TRBD1
j_gene: TRBJ2-3
abundance: NA
v_gene: TRBV7-7
CDR3aa: CASSPGTGSTDTQYF
CDR3nt: TGTGCCAGCAGCCCCGGGACAGGTAGCACAGATACGCAGTATTTT

d_gene: NA
j_gene: TRBJ1-2
abundance: NA
v_gene: TRBV2
CDR3aa: CASSEGGDPNYGYTF
CDR3nt: TGTGCCAGCAGTGAAGGGGGGGACCCGAACTATGGCTACACCTTC

d_gene: TRBD1
j_gene: TRBJ1-1
abundance: few
v_gene: TRBV7-9
CDR3aa: CASSLEGTANTEAFF
CDR3nt: TGTGCCAGCAGCTTAGAAGGGACAGCGAACACTGAAGCTTTCTTT

d_gene: NA
j_gene: TRBJ2-3
abundance: NA
v_gene: TRBV9
CDR3aa: CASSGRGLEADTQYF
CDR3nt: TGTGCCAGCAGCGGCCGTGGTCTGGAGGCAGATACGCAGTATTTT

d_gene: TRBD1
j_gene: TRBJ1-2
abundance: NA
v_gene: TRBV25-1
CDR3aa: CASSAPGQVHYYGYTF
CDR3nt: TGTGCCAGCAGTGCACCGGGACAGGTTCATTACTATGGCTACACCTTC

d_gene: NA
j_gene: TRBJ1-5
abundance: NA
v_gene: TRBV7-8
CDR3aa: CASSYGAPGSNQPQHF
CDR3nt: TGTGCCAGCAGCTATGGCGCGCCCGGGAGCAATCAGCCCCAGCATTTT

d_gene: TRBD2
j_gene: TRBJ2-2
abundance: once
v_gene: TRBV19
CDR3aa: CASSIAGGLNTGELFF
CDR3nt: TGTGCCAGTAGTATAGCGGGAGGGCTAAACACCGGGGAGCTGTTTTTT

d_gene: TRBD1
j_gene: TRBJ2-1
abundance: NA
v_gene: TRBV5-1
CDR3aa: CASSSSGQGNNEQFF
CDR3nt: TGCGCCAGCAGCTCTTCGGGACAGGGGAACAATGAGCAGTTCTTC

d_gene: TRBD1
j_gene: TRBJ2-1
abundance: NA
v_gene: TRBV2
CDR3aa: CASRRDRELPEQFF
CDR3nt: TGTGCCAGCAGAAGGGACAGGGAACTGCCTGAGCAGTTCTTC

d_gene: TRBD2
j_gene: TRBJ2-1
abundance: NA
v_gene: TRBV7-2
CDR3aa: CASSWTSGGYNEQFF
CDR3nt: TGTGCCAGCAGCTGGACTAGCGGGGGGTACAATGAGCAGTTCTTC

d_gene: TRBD2
j_gene: TRBJ2-1
abundance: NA
v_gene: TRBV7-3
CDR3aa: CASSPRASGYNEQFF
CDR3nt: TGTGCCAGCAGCCCCCGTGCTAGCGGATACAATGAGCAGTTCTTC

d_gene: NA
j_gene: TRBJ2-5
abundance: NA
v_gene: TRBV28
CDR3aa: CASSLSLEGETQYF
CDR3nt: TGTGCCAGCAGTTTATCGCTGGAGGGGGAGACCCAGTACTTC

d_gene: NA
j_gene: TRBJ2-7
abundance: few
v_gene: TRBV7-9
CDR3aa: CATGRSETYEQYF
CDR3nt: TGTGCCACGGGGAGGAGCGAGACCTACGAGCAGTACTTC

d_gene: NA
j_gene: TRBJ1-2
abundance: NA
v_gene: TRBV25-1
CDR3aa: CASSEASYGYTF
CDR3nt: TGTGCCAGCAGTGAAGCGAGCTATGGCTACACCTTC

d_gene: NA
j_gene: TRBJ2-3
abundance: NA
v_gene: TRBV10-2
CDR3aa: CASCELATGTDTQYF
CDR3nt: TGCGCCAGTTGCGAGCTAGCGACCGGCACAGATACGCAGTATTTT

d_gene: NA
j_gene: TRBJ1-5
abundance: NA
v_gene: TRBV4-1
CDR3aa: CASSQGGGYSNQPQHF
CDR3nt: TGCGCCAGCAGCCAAGGCGGGGGGTATAGCAATCAGCCCCAGCATTTT

d_gene: TRBD2
j_gene: TRBJ2-5
abundance: once
v_gene: TRBV28
CDR3aa: CASSLSGRGETQYF
CDR3nt: TGTGCCAGCAGTTTAAGCGGGAGGGGTGAGACCCAGTACTTC

d_gene: NA
j_gene: TRBJ1-1
abundance: NA
v_gene: TRBV9
CDR3aa: CASSVGVVNTEAFF
CDR3nt: TGTGCCAGCAGCGTGGGAGTGGTGAACACTGAAGCTTTCTTT

d_gene: TRBD1
j_gene: TRBJ1-1
abundance: NA
v_gene: TRBV7-6
CDR3aa: CASSHDKDRGAPEAFF
CDR3nt: TGTGCCAGCAGCCATGACAAGGACAGGGGCGCTCCAGAAGCTTTCTTT

d_gene: NA
j_gene: TRBJ2-5
abundance: NA
v_gene: TRBV28
CDR3aa: CASSSPGGESETQYF
CDR3nt: TGTGCCAGCAGTTCGCCGGGTGGGGAGTCGGAGACCCAGTACTTC

d_gene: NA
j_gene: TRBJ1-2
abundance: NA
v_gene: TRBV18
CDR3aa: CASSLPGYGYTF
CDR3nt: TGTGCCAGCTCGCTACCAGGATATGGCTACACCTTC